This T cell receptor beta chain emerged from a study of shared clonotypes between healthy human individuals. CD4+ cells underwent separation, giving CD45RA+ naive and CD45RA-negative memory subsets. Sequencing used immunoSEQ multiplex PCR; TCRdb keeps in-frame clones, though not all of them. Of 2.5 million or so clones listed, roughly nine tenths were seen once; the top ten hold more than 0.12%. The CDR3 is made up of 13 amino acids. The V end was cut by 0 bases, the J end by 0 bases, with 2 bases between. Germline CDR1 SGHVS, CDR2 FQNEAQ. Sequences were obtained from naive CD4+ T cells sorted from blood. As to subset: CD45RA+ positively selected. The rearrangement links TRBV7-8 to TRBJ1-1; D is uncertain. The sequence was collected from a man between 18 and 29 years old in good health. CDR3: CASSLALNTEAFF. CDR3 sequence (DNA): TGTGCCAGCAGCTTAGCGTTGAACACTGAAGCTTTCTTT.